Listed below are T cell receptor beta chains from one sample, sequenced in a study of radiotherapy plus CTLA-4 blockade in lung cancer. Measured with immunoSEQ multiplex PCR; TCRdb has only the in-frame clones, and not every one. Of 83,000 or so clones listed, 75% to 90% are singletons. Sequencing used peripheral blood, obtained from a patient treated with radiotherapy plus ipilimumab. The source of these receptors is a human donor with non-small cell lung cancer who had stable disease on radiotherapy plus ipilimumab. Both conserved end residues are trimmed from each CDR3.

v_call	j_call	cdr3_aa
TRBV6-5	TRBJ2-1	ASKPNEGDPNEQF
TRBV28	TRBJ2-2	ASTQRGNTGELF
TRBV20-1	TRBJ2-5	SARREETQY
TRBV6-1	TRBJ1-2	ASTGAYGYT
TRBV7-9	TRBJ2-3	ASSLVAGGADTQY
TRBV28	TRBJ2-1	ASKGAGLTYNEQF
TRBV27	TRBJ2-5	ASSLSGTGGFITQY
TRBV2	TRBJ1-1	ANAQGNTEAF
TRBV10-3	TRBJ2-1	AARETGGDEQF
TRBV19	TRBJ1-1	ASLPRTGNTEAF
TRBV30	TRBJ1-2	AWLPGLRGLLNYGYT
TRBV19	TRBJ1-5	ASSRGQGAGNQPQH
TRBV7-2	TRBJ2-1	ASSLRGRIEQF
TRBV7-9	TRBJ1-4	ASSFAGGNEKLF
TRBV5-1	TRBJ2-3	ASSLAPSGRASRTDTQY
TRBV21-1	TRBJ2-4	ASRGAVKNIQY
TRBV5-1	TRBJ2-5	ASRFKETQY
TRBV5-4	TRBJ1-1	ASSDPPDTKAF
TRBV14	TRBJ2-3	ASSSDRGGTDTQY
TRBV2	TRBJ2-1	ASRRTVLSYNEQF
TRBV11-2	TRBJ1-2	ASSFEFRATTDGYT
TRBV5-8	TRBJ1-3	ASSLDRSSGNTIY
TRBV5-8	TRBJ2-3	ASSLYSADTQY
TRBV7-6	TRBJ2-7	ASSLEVGSYEQY
TRBV6-1	TRBJ1-4	ASRRQGSFNEKLF
TRBV7-2	TRBJ2-7	ASRGQGFGYEQY
TRBV6-1	TRBJ2-1	ASPLAEGGDEQF
TRBV7-2	TRBJ2-7	ASSSAGVSYEQY